The present T cell receptor (beta chain) was sequenced within a study of blood T cell repertoires in COVID-19. Across the study: The samples span acute and convalescent COVID-19 from the United States, Italy and Spain.

Per the germline V gene, CDR1 is SGHAT and CDR2 is FQNNGV. Trimming at V came to 4 bases and at J to 0 bases, leaving 9 bases not matched to a gene. The CDR3 sequence is 17 residues long. The sample holds one count of this clone. In the study's own analysis: From reference gene primer amplification, estimates of nucleated cell counts were derived. Sequencing used immunoSEQ multiplex PCR; TCRdb keeps in-frame clones, though not all of them. V and J calls and clone size come straight from that table; D and trimming were deduced from the DNA. This table holds 330,000 or so clones, about 87% found once. Sequencing input: peripheral blood. This TCR derives from a young man with COVID-19, enrolled during active disease. The chain has TRBV11-2 and TRBJ2-1; TRBD2 agrees at 7 bases. CDR3 in DNA: TGTGCCAGCAGCTGGCGGGACTATTCTTTCTCCTACAATGAGCAGTTCTTC. Encoded protein: CASSWRDYSFSYNEQFF.